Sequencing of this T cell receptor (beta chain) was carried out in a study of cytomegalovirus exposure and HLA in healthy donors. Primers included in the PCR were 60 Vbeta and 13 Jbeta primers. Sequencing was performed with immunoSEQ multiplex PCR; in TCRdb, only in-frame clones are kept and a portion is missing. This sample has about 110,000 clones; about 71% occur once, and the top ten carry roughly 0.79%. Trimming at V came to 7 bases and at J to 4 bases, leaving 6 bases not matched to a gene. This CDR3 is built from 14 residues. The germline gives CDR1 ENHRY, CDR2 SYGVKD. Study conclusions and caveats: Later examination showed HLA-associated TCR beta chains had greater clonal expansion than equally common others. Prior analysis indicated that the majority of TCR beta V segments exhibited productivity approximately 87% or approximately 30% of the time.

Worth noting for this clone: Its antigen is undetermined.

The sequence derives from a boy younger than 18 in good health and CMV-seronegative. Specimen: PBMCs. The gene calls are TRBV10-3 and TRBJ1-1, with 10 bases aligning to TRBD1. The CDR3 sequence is CAIISGQGTTEAFF. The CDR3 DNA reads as TGTGCCATCATCTCGGGACAGGGGACCACTGAAGCTTTCTTT.